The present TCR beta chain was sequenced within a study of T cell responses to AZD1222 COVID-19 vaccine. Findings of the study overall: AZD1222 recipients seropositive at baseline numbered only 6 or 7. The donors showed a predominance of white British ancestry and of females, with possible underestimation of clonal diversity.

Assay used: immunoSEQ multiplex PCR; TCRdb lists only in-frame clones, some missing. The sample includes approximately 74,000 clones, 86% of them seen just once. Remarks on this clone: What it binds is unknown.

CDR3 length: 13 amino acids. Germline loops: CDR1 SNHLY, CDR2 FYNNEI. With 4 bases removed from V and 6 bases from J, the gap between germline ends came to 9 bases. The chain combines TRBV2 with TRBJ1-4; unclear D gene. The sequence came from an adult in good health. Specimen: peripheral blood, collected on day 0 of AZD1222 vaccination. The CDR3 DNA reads TGTGCCAGCAGTGGAGACCTGGATGAAAAACTGTTTTTT. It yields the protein CASSGDLDEKLFF.